This is a list of T cell receptor beta chains from one sample in a study of naive and memory T cell subsets. TCRdb passed the UMI-ligation and nested PCR reads through MiXCR, listing each CDR3 protein once. The sample lists 130,000 to 150,000 distinct CDR3 sequences, about a sixth occurring once. Sequenced material: naive CD4+ T cells from blood. The receptors come from a human donor in good health. Each CDR3 is given with its conserved first and last residue. The D gene is left open where the match is weak. Part of the rows lack a size; the others show once, few, many or a class for expanded clones.

clone_size,v_call,d_call,j_call,cdr3_aa,cdr3_nt
few,TRBV11-2,.,TRBJ2-5,CASSSPFGTQYF,TGTGCCAGCAGCTCACCGTTCGGGACCCAGTACTTC
.,TRBV29-1,.,TRBJ2-3,CSVEGATRDTQYF,TGCAGCGTTGAAGGTGCGACTCGGGATACGCAGTATTTT
.,TRBV19,.,TRBJ1-5,CASSMRPRGGGNQPQHF,TGTGCCAGTAGTATGAGACCTCGAGGCGGAGGCAATCAGCCCCAGCATTTT
few,TRBV6-1,.,TRBJ2-1,CASSESVLGKNEQFF,TGTGCCAGCAGTGAATCGGTTCTGGGAAAGAATGAGCAGTTCTTC
.,TRBV3-1,.,TRBJ1-1,CASSQKSTNTEAFF,TGTGCCAGCAGCCAAAAGAGCACGAACACTGAAGCTTTCTTT
.,TRBV6-5,.,TRBJ1-1,CASSYQGRRNTEPFF,TGTGCCAGCAGTTATCAGGGCAGAAGGAACACTGAACCTTTCTTT
few,TRBV7-2,TRBD1,TRBJ2-1,CASSLAGGKYNEQFF,TGTGCCAGCAGCTTAGCAGGGGGCAAGTACAATGAGCAGTTCTTC
.,TRBV11-2,.,TRBJ1-2,CASSLDDRVSYGYTF,TGTGCCAGCAGCTTAGATGACCGGGTTTCTTATGGCTACACCTTC
few,TRBV5-6,.,TRBJ1-4,CASSFGSRGRTNEKLFF,TGTGCCAGCAGCTTCGGCAGCAGGGGACGGACTAATGAAAAACTGTTTTTT
few,TRBV7-2,.,TRBJ2-1,CASSLGFGGRTYNEQFF,TGTGCCAGCAGCTTAGGATTTGGAGGGAGAACCTACAATGAGCAGTTCTTC
few,TRBV6-5,.,TRBJ2-5,CASTRDGLGGETQYF,TGTGCCAGCACTAGAGACGGCCTCGGGGGAGAGACCCAGTACTTC
.,TRBV10-3,TRBD1,TRBJ2-6,CAARGTGAEAGANVLTF,TGTGCCGCCAGGGGTACAGGGGCAGAAGCTGGGGCCAACGTCCTGACTTTC
few,TRBV5-1,.,TRBJ2-5,CASSPTGYQETQYF,TGCGCCAGCAGTCCAACAGGGTATCAAGAGACCCAGTACTTC
.,TRBV7-9,.,TRBJ2-1,CASSLGSGSSILGGNEQFF,TGTGCCAGCAGCTTAGGGTCCGGATCGTCAATACTAGGGGGGAATGAGCAGTTCTTC
.,TRBV20-1,TRBD1,TRBJ2-7,CSARLGTGGGEQYF,TGCAGTGCTAGACTCGGGACAGGGGGCGGCGAGCAGTACTTC
.,TRBV20-1,.,TRBJ2-7,CSAPFARSTRHEQYF,TGCAGTGCTCCCTTTGCGAGGAGTACGCGCCACGAGCAGTACTTC
.,TRBV4-2,TRBD2,TRBJ2-1,CASSQSPLSGSNNEQFF,TGTGCCAGCAGCCAAAGCCCCCTCAGCGGGAGTAACAATGAGCAGTTCTTC
many,TRBV5-1,.,TRBJ2-3,CASSSRGSTDTQYF,TGCGCCAGCAGCTCCCGGGGCAGCACAGATACGCAGTATTTT
.,TRBV19,.,TRBJ2-5,CASSIQGRETQYF,TGTGCCAGTAGTATCCAGGGACGAGAGACCCAGTACTTC
.,TRBV29-1,.,TRBJ1-1,CSVETGNTEAFF,TGCAGCGTTGAAACAGGGAACACTGAAGCTTTCTTT
.,TRBV28,TRBD2,TRBJ2-1,CASSFATSGRGAEQFF,TGTGCCAGCAGTTTTGCGACTAGCGGGAGGGGTGCTGAGCAGTTCTTC
few,TRBV20-1,TRBD1,TRBJ2-5,CSAGGQNNQETQYF,TGCAGTGCTGGGGGACAGAACAACCAAGAGACCCAGTACTTC
.,TRBV6-1,.,TRBJ1-1,CASRQGRNTEAFF,TGTGCCAGCAGGCAGGGCAGGAACACTGAAGCTTTCTTT
few,TRBV20-1,.,TRBJ2-3,CSARGLGTDTQYF,TGCAGTGCTAGAGGACTAGGCACAGATACGCAGTATTTT
.,TRBV5-1,TRBD1,TRBJ1-1,CASSIGQAEAFF,TGCGCCAGCAGCATTGGACAGGCTGAAGCTTTCTTT